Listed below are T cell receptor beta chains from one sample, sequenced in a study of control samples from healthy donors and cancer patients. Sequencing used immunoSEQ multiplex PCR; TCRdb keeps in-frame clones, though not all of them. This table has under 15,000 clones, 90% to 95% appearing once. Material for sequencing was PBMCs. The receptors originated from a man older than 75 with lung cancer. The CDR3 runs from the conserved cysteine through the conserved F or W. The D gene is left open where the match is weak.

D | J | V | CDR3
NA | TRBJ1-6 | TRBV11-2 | CASSLVQGSGYNSPLHF
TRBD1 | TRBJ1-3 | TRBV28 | CASFDRAGNTIYF
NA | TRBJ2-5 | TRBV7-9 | CASSRAQETQYF
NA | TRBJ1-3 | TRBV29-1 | CSAGDGRNTIYF
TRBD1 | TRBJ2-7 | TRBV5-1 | CASSPTGQGGEQYF
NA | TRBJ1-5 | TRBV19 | CASSRTVYSNQPQHF
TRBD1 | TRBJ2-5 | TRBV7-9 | CASSWGFRGPAETQYF
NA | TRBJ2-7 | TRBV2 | CASTVEQGTYEQYF
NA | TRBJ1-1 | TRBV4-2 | CASSSGRLEAFF
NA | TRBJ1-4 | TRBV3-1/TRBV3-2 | CASSHTAAEKLFF
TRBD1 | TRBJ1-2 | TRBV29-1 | CSVGQDLGGYTF
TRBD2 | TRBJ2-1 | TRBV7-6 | CASSSVAGETYNEQFF
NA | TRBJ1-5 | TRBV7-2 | CASTLNTYSNQPQHF
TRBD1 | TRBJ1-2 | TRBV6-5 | CASDRGRYGYTF
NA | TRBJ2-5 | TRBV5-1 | CASSLGTQETQYF
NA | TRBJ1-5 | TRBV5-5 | CASSLEGWQPQHF
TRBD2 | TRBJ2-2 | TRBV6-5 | CASSPGLAGVELFF
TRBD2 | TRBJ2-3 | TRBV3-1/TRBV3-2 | CASSLLTSGGTGDTQYF
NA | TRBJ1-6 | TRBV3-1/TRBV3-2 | CASSPRQGSSYNSPLHF
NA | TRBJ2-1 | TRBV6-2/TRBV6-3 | CASSYQFLLGDEQFF